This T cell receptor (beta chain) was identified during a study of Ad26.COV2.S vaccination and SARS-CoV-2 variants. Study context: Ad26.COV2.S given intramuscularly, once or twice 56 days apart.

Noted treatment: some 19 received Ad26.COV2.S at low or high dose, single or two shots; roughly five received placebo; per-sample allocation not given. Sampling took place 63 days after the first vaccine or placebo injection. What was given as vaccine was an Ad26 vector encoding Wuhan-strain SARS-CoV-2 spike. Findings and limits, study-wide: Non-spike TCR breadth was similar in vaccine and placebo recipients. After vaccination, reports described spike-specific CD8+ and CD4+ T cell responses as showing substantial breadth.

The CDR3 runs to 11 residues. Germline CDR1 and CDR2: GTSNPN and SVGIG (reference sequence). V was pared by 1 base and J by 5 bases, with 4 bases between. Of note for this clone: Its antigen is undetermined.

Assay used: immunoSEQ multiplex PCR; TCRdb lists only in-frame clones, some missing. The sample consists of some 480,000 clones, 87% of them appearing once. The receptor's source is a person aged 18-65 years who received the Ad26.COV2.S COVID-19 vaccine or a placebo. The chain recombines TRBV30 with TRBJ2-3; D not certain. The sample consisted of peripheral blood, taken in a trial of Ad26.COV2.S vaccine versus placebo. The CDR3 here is CAWSARDTQYF. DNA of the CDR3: TGTGCCTGGAGTGCTAGAGATACGCAGTATTTT.